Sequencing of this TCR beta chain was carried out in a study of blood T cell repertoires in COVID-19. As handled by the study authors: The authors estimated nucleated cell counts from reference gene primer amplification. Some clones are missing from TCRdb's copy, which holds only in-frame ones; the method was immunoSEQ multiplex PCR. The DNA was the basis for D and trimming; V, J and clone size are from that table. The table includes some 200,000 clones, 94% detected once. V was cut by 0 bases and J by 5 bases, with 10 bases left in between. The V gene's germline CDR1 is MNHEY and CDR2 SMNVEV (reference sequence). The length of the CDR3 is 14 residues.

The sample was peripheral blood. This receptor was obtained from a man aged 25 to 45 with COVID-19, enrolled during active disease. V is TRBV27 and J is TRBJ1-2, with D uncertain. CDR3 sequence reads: CASSLSTGSYGYTF. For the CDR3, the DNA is TGTGCCAGCAGTTTATCGACGGGGTCTTATGGCTACACCTTC.